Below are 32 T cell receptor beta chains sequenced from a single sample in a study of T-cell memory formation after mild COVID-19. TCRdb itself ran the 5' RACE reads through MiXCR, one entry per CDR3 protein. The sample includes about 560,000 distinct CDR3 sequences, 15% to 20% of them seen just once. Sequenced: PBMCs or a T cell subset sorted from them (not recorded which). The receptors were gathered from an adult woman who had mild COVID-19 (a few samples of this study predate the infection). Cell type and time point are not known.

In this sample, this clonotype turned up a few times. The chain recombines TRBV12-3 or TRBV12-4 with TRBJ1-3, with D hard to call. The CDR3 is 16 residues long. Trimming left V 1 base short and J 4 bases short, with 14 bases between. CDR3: CASSLGRRIGGNTIYF. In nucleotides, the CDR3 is TGTGCCAGCAGTTTAGGGAGGCGTATCGGAGGAAACACCATATATTTT.

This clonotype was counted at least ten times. CDR3 in amino acids: CASSPYRDRGRDTQYF. The CDR3 DNA sequence: TGTGCCAGCAGTCCATACCGGGACAGGGGCCGCGATACGCAGTATTTT. The chain carries TRBV6-2 or TRBV6-3 and TRBJ2-3; 10 bases fit TRBD1. CDR3 length equals 16 residues. The germline V gene has CDR1 MNHEY and CDR2 SVGEGT. J lost 6 bases, V lost 5 bases, and 11 bases had no gene match.

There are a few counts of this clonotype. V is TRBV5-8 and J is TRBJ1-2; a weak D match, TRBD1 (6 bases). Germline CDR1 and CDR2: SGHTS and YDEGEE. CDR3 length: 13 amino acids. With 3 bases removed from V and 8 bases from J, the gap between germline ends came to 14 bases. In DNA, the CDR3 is TGTGCCAGCAGCTCCACCGCAGGGGTCGGCTACACCTTC. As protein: CASSSTAGVGYTF. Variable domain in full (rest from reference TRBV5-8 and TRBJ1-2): EAGVTQSPTHLIKTRGQQATLRCSPISGHTSVYWYQQALGLGLQFLLWYDEGEERNRGNFPPRFSGRQFPNYSSELNVNALELEDSALYLCASSSTAGVGYTFGSGTRLTVV.

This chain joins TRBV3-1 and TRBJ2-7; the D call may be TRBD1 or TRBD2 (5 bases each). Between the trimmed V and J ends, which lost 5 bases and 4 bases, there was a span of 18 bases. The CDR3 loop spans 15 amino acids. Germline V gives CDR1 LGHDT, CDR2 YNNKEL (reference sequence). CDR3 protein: CASSASGTDDYEQYF. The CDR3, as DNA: TGTGCCAGCAGCGCCTCCGGGACGGACGATTACGAGCAGTACTTC.

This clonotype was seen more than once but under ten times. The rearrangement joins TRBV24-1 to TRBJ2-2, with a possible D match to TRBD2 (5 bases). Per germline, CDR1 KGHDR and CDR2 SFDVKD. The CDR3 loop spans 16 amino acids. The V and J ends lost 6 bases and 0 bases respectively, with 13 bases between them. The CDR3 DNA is TGTGCCACCAGTTACTTAGGAGGATCGAACACCGGGGAGCTGTTTTTT. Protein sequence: CATSYLGGSNTGELFF.

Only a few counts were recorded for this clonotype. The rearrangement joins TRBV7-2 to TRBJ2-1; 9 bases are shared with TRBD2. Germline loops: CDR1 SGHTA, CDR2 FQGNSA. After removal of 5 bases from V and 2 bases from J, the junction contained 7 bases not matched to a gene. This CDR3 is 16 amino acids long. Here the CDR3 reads CASSPGTSSAYNEQFF. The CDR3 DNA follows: TGTGCCAGCAGCCCAGGGACTAGCTCGGCCTACAATGAGCAGTTCTTC. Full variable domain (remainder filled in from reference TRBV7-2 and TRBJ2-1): GAGVSQSPSNKVTEKGKDVELRCDPISGHTALYWYRQSLGQGLEFLIYFQGNSAPDKSGLPSDRFSAERTGGSVSTLTIQRTQQEDSAVYLCASSPGTSSAYNEQFFGPGTRLTVL.

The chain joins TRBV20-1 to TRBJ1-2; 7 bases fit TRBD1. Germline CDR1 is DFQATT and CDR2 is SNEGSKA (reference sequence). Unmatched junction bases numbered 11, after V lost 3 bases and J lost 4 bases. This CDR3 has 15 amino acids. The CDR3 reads CSASHGTAEFYGYTF. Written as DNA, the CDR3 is TGCAGTGCTAGCCACGGGACAGCCGAATTCTATGGCTACACCTTC.

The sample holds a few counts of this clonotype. The CDR3 DNA sequence: TGTGCCAGCAGTGGACAGATCTTAACTGAAGCTTTCTTT. Translating gives CASSGQILTEAFF. This chain uses TRBV12-3 or TRBV12-4 with TRBJ1-1; possibly TRBD1 for D (6 bases). The CDR3 is 13 residues long. Trimming took off 5 bases at V and 5 bases at J, with 12 bases between the two ends.

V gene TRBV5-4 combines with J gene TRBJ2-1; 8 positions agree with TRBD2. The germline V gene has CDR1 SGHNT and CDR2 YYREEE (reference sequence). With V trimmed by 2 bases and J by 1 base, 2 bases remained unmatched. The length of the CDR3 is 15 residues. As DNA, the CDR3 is TGTGCCAGCAGCTTTGAGCGGGGGTCCTACAATGAGCAGTTCTTC. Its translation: CASSFERGSYNEQFF.

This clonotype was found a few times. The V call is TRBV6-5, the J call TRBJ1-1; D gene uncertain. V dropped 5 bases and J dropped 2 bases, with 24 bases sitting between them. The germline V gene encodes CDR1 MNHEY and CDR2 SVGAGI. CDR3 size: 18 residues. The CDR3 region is CASSQLGFLLDVNTEAFF. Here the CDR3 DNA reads TGTGCCAGCAGTCAACTAGGGTTCCTACTTGATGTTAACACTGAAGCTTTCTTT.

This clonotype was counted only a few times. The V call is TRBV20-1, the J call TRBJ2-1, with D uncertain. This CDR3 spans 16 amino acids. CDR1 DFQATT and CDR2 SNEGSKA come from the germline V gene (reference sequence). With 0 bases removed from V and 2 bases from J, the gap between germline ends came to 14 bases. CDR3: CSARDLGGRTYNEQFF. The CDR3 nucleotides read TGCAGTGCTAGAGATCTGGGCGGCCGGACCTACAATGAGCAGTTCTTC.

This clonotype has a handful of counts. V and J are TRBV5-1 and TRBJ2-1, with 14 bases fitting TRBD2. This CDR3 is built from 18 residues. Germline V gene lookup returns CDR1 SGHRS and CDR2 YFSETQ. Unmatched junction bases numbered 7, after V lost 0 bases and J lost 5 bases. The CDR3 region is CASSLAWTSGGLNNEQFF. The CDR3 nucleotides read TGCGCCAGCAGCTTGGCCTGGACTAGCGGGGGGCTGAACAATGAGCAGTTCTTC.

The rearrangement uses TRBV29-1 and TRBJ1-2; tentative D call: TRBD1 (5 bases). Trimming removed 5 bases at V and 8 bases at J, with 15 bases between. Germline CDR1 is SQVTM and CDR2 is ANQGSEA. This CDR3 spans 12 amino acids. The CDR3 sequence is CSVTSGGSGYTF. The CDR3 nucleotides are TGCAGCGTTACATCTGGGGGTTCAGGCTACACCTTC.

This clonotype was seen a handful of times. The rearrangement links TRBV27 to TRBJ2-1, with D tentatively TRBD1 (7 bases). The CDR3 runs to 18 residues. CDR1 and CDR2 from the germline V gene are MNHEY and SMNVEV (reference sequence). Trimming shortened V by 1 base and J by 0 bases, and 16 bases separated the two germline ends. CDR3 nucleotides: TGTGCCAGCAGTTTATTTGCAGGGGGGTCCAGCTCCTACAATGAGCAGTTCTTC. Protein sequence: CASSLFAGGSSSYNEQFF.

The CDR3 loop is CASSLRGADQPQHF. DNA for the CDR3: TGTGCCAGCAGCTTGCGGGGGGCGGATCAGCCCCAGCATTTT. The chain uses TRBV5-4 and TRBJ1-5; D may be TRBD1 (6 bases). The CDR3 loop spans 14 amino acids. The V end lost 1 base, the J end lost 5 bases, and 10 bases lay between the germline ends. Germline CDR1 and CDR2: SGHNT and YYREEE (reference sequence).

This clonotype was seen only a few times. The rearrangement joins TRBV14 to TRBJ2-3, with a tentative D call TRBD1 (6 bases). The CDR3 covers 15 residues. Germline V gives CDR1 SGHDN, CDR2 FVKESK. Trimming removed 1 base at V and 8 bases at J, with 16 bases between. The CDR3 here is CASSQVTGTVGTQYF. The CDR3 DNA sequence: TGTGCCAGCAGCCAAGTTACAGGGACGGTTGGTACGCAGTATTTT.

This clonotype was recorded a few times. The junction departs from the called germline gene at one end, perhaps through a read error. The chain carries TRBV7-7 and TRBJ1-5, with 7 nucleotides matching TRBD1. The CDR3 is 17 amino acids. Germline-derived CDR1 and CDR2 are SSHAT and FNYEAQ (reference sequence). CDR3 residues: CASSPQWDSRVNQPQHF. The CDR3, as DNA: TGTGCTAGCAGCCCTCAGTGGGACAGTCGGGTCAATCAGCCCCAGCATTTT.

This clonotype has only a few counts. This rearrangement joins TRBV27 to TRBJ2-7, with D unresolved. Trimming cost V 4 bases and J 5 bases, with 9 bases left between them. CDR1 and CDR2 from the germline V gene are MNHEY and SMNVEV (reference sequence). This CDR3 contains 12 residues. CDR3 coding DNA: TGTGCCAGCAGTTCGAACTGGGACGAGCAGTACTTC. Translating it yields CASSSNWDEQYF.

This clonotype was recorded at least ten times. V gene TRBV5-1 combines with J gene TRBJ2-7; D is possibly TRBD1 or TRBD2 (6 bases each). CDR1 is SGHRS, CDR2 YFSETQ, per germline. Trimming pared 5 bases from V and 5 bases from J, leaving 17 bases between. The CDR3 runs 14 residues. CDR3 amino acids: CASSVTLGGDEQYF. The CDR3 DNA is TGCGCCAGCAGTGTCACCCTGGGGGGCGACGAGCAGTACTTC.

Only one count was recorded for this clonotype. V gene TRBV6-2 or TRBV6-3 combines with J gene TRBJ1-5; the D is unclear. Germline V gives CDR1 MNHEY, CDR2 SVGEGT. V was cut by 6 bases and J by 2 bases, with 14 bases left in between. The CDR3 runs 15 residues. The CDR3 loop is CASSTRGAGNQPQHF. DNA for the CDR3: TGTGCCAGCAGCACACGCGGAGCGGGCAATCAGCCCCAGCATTTT.

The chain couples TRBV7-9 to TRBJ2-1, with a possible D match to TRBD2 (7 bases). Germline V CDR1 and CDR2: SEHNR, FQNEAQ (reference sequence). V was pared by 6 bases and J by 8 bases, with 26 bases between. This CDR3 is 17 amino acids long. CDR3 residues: CASSLTQSGTPFYEQFF. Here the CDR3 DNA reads TGTGCCAGCAGTCTCACCCAAAGCGGGACACCCTTTTATGAGCAGTTCTTC.

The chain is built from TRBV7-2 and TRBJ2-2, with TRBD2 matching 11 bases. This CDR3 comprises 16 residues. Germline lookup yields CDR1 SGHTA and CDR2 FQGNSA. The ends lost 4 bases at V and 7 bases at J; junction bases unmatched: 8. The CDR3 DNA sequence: TGTGCCAGCAGCTCTACTAGCGGGAGACTTAACGGGGAGCTGTTTTTT. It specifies CASSSTSGRLNGELFF.

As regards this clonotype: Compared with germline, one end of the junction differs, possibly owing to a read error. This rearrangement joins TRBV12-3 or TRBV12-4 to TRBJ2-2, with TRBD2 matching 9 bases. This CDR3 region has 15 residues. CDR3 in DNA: TGTGCCAGCAGGTTAGCGGGAGTGCACACCGGGGAGCTGTTTTTT. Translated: CASRLAGVHTGELFF.

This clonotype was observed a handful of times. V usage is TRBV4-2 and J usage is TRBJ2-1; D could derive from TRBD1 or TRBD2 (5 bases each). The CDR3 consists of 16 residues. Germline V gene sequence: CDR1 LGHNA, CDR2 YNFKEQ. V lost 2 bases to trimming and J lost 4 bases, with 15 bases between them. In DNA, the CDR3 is TGTGCCAGCAGCCAATACCGGGACCCCACGTACAATGAGCAGTTCTTC. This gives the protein CASSQYRDPTYNEQFF.

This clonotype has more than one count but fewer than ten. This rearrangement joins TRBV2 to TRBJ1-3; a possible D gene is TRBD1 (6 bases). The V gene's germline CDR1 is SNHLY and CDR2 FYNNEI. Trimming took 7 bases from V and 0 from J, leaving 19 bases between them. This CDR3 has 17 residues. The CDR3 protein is CASKTDRSISSGNTIYF. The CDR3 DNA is TGTGCCAGCAAAACGGACAGATCAATTAGCTCTGGAAACACCATATATTTT.

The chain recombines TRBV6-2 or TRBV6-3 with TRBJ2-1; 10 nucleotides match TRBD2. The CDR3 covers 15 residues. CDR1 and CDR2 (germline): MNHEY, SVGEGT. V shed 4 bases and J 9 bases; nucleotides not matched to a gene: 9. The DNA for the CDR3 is TGTGCCAGCAGTTCTGCGAGCGGGAGGGTTTCTGAGCAGTTCTTC. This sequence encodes CASSSASGRVSEQFF.

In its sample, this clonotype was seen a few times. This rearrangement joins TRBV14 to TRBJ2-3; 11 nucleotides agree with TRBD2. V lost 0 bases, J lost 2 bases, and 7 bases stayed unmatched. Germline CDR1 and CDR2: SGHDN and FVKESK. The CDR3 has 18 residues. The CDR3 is CASSQDYSGRAPTDTQYF. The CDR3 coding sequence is TGTGCCAGCAGCCAAGACTATAGCGGGAGGGCCCCCACAGATACGCAGTATTTT.

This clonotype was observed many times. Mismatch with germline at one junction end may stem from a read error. CDR3 region: CASSLFGTDTQYF. CDR3 sequence (DNA): TGTGCTAGCAGCTTATTCGGGACAGATACGCAGTATTTT. The genes are TRBV7-7 and TRBJ2-3; no clear D gene. Germline V gives CDR1 SSHAT, CDR2 FNYEAQ (reference sequence). This CDR3 spans 13 amino acids. The full variable domain, completed using reference TRBV7-7 and TRBJ2-3, is GAGVSQSPRYKVTKRGQDVTLRCDPISSHATLYWYQQALGQGPEFLTYFNYEAQPDKSGLPSDRFSAERPEGSISTLTIQRTEQRDSAMYRCASSLFGTDTQYFGPGTRLTVL.

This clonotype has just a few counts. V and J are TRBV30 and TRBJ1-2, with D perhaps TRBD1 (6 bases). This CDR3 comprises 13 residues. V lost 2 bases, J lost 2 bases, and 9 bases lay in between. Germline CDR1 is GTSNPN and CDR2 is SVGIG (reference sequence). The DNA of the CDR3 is TGTGCCTGGAGTAGGGGGGTCAACTATGGCTACACCTTC. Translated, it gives CAWSRGVNYGYTF.

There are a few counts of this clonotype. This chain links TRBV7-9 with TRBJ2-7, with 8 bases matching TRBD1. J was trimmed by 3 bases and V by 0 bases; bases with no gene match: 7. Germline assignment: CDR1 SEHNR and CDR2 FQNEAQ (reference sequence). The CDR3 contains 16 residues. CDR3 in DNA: TGTGCCAGCAGCTTAGCGCAGGGACAGGCGTACTACGAGCAGTACTTC. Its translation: CASSLAQGQAYYEQYF.

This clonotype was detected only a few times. CDR3 sequence reads: CATSELSGLLNTEAFF. The CDR3 DNA follows: TGTGCCACCAGTGAGTTGTCGGGGCTTCTGAACACTGAAGCTTTCTTT. This chain connects TRBV24-1 to TRBJ1-1, with D possibly TRBD1 on 5 matching bases. Trimming took off 4 bases at V and 0 bases at J, with 14 bases between the two ends. Germline CDR1 reads KGHDR; CDR2 reads SFDVKD. The CDR3 is made up of 16 amino acids.

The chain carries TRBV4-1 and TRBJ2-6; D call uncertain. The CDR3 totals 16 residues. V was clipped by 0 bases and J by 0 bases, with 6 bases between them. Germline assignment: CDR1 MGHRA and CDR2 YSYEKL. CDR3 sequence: CASSQEMYSGANVLTF. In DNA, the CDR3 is TGCGCCAGCAGCCAAGAGATGTACTCTGGGGCCAACGTCCTGACTTTC.